Listed here is a single TCR beta chain. This sample was included in a study of cytomegalovirus exposure and HLA in healthy donors. Per germline, CDR1 SGHRS and CDR2 YFSETQ. Losses at the gene ends were 4 bases for V and 0 bases for J; bases not matched to a gene: 10. The CDR3 sequence is 17 residues long. 60 Vbeta and 13 Jbeta primers were used in PCR. Sequencing was performed with immunoSEQ multiplex PCR; in TCRdb, only in-frame clones are kept and a portion is missing. The data show approximately 150,000 clones, around four fifths seen once. This receptor was obtained from a man between 18 and 29 years old in good health and CMV-seropositive. The sequencing sample was made of PBMCs. This rearrangement joins TRBV5-1 to TRBJ2-7; 10 bases line up with TRBD2. CDR3 loop: CASSQQASGSFSYEQYF. CDR3 nucleotides: TGCGCCAGCAGCCAACAAGCTAGCGGGAGTTTCTCCTACGAGCAGTACTTC.